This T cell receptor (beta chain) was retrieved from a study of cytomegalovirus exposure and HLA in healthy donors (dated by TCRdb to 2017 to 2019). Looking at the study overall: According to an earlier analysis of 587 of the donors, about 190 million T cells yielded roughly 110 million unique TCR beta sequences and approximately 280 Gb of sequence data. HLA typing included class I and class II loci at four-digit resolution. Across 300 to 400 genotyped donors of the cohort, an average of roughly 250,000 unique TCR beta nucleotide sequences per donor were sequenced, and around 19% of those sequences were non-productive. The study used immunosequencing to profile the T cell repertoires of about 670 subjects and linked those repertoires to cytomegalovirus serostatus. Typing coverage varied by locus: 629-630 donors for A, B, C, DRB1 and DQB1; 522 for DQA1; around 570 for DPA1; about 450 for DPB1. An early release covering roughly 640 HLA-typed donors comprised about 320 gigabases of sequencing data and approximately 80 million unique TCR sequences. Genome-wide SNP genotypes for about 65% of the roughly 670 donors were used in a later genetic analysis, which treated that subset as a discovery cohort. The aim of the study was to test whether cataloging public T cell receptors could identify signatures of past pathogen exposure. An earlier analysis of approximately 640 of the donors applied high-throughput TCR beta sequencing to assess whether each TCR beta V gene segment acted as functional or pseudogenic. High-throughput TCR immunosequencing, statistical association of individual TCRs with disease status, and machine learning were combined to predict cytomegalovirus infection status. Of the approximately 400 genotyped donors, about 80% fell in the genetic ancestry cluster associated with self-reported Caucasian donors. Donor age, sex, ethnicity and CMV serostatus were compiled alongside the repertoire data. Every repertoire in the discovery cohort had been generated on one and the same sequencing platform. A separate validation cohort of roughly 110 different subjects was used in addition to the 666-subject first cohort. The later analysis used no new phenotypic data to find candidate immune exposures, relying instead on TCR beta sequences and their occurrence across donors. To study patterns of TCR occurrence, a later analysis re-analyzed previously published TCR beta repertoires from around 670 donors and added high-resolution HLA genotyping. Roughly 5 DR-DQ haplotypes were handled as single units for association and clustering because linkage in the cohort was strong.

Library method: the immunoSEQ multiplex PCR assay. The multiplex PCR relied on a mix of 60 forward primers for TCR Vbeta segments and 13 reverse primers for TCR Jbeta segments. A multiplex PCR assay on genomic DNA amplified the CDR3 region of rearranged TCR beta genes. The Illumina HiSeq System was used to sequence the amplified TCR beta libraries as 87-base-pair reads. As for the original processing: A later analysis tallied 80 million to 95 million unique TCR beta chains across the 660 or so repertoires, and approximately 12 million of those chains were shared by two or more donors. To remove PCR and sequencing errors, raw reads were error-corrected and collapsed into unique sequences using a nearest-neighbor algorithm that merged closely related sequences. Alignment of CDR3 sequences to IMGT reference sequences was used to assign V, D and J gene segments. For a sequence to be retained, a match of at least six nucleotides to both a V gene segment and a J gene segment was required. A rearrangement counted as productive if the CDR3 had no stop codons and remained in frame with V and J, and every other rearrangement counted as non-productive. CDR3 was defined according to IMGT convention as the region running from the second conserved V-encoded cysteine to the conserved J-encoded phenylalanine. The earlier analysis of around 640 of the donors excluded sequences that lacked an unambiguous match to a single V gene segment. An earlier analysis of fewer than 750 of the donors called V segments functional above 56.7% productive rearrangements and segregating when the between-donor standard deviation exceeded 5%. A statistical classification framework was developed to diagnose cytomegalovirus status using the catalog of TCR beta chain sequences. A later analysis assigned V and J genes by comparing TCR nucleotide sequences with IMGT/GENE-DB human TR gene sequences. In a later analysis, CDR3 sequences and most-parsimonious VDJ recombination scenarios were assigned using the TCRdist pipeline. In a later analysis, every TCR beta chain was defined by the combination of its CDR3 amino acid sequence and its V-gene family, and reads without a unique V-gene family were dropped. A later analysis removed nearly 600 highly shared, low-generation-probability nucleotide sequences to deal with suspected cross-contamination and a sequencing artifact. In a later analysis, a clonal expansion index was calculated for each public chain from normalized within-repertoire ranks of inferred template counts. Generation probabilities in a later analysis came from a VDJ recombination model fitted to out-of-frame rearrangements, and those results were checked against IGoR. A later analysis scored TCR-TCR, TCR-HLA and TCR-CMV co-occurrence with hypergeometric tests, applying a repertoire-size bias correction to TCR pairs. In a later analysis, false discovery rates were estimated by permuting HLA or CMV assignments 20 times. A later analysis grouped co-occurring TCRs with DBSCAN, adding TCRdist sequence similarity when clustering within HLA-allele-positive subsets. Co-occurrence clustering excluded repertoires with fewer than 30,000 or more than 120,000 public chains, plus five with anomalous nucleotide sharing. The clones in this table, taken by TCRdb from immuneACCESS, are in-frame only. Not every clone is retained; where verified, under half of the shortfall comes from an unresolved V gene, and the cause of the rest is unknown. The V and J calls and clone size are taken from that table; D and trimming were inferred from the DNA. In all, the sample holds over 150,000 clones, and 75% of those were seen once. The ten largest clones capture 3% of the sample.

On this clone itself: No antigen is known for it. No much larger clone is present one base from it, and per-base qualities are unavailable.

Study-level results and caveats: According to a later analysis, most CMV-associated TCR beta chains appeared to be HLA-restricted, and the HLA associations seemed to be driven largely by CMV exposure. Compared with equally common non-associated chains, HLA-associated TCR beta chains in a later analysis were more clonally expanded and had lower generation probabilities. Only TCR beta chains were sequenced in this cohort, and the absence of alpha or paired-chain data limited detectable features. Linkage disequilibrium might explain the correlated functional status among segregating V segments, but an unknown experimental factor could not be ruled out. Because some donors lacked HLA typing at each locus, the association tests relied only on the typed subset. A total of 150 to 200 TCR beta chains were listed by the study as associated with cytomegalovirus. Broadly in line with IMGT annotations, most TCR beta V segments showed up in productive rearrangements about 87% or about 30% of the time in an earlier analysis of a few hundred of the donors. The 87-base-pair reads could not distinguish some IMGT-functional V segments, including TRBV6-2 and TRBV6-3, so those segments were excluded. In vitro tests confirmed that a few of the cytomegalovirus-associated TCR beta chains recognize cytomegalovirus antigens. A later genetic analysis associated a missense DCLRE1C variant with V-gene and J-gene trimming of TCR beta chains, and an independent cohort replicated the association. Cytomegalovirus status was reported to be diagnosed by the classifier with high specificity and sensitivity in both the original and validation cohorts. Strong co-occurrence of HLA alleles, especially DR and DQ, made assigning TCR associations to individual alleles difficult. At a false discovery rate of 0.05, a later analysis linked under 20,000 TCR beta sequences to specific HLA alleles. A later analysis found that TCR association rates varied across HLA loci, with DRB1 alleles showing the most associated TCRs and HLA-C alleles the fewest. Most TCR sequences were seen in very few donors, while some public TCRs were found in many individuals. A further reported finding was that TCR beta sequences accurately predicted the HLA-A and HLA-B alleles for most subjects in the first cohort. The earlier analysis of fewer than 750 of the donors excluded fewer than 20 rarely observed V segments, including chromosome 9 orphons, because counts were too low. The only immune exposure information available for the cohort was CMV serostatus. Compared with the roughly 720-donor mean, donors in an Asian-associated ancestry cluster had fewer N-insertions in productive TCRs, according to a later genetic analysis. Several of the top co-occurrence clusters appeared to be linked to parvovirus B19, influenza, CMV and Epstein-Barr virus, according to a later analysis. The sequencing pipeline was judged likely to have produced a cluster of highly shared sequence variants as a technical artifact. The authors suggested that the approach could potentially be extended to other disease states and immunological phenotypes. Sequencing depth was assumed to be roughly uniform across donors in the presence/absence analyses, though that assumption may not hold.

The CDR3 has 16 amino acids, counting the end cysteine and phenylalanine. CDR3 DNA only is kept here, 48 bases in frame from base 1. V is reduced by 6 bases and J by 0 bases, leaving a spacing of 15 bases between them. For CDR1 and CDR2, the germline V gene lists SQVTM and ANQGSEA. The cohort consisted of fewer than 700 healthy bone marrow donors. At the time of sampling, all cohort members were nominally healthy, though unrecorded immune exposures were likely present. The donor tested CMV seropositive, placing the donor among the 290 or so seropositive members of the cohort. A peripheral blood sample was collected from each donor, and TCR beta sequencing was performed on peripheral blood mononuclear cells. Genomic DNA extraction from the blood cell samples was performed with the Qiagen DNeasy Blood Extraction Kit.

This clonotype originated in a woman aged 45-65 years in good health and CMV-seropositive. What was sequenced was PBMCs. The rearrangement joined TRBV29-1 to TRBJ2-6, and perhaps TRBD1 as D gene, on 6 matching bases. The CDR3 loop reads CSVTRDTDSGANVLTF. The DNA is TGCAGCGTCACCCGGGACACCGACTCTGGGGCCAACGTCCTGACTTTC.